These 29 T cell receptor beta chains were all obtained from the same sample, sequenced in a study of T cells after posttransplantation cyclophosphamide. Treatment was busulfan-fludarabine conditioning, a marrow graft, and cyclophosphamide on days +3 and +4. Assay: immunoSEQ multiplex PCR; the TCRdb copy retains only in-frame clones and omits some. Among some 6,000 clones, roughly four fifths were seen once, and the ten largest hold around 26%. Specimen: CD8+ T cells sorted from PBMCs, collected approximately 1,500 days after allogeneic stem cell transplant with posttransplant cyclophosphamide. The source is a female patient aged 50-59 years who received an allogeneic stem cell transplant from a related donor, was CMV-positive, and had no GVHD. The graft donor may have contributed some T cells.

The CDR3 DNA sequence: TGTGCCAGCAGCTCTACGACAGGGACAGATACGCAGTATTTT. As protein: CASSSTTGTDTQYF. J is TRBJ2-3 and V is TRBV7-6; 7 bases map to TRBD1. CDR1 and CDR2 (germline): SGHVS, FNYEAQ. The junction had 4 bases not matched to a gene; V was cut back by 4 bases and J by 3 bases. This CDR3 is 14 amino acids long. The whole variable domain, filled in from reference TRBV7-6 and TRBJ2-3, reads GAGVSQSPRYKVTKRGQDVALRCDPISGHVSLYWYRQALGQGPEFLTYFNYEAQQDKSGLPNDRFSAERPEGSISTLTIQRTEQRDSAMYRCASSSTTGTDTQYFGPGTRLTVL.

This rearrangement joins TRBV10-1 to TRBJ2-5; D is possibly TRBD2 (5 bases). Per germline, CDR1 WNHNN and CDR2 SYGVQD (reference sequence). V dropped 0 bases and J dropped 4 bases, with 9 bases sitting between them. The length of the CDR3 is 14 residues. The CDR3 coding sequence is TGCGCCAGCAGTGAGTCCGGTGAGGGAGAGACCCAGTACTTC. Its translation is CASSESGEGETQYF.

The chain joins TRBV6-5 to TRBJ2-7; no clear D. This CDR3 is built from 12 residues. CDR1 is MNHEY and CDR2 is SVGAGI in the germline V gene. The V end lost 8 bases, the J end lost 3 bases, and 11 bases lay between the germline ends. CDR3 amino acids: CASAHGGYEQYF. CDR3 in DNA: TGTGCCAGCGCCCACGGTGGCTACGAGCAGTACTTC.

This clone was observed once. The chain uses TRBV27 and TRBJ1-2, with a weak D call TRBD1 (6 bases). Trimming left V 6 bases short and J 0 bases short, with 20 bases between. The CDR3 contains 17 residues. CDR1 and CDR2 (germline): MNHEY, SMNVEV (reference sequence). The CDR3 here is CASSSLQGLSANYGYTF. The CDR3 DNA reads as TGTGCCAGCAGCTCCCTACAGGGATTATCAGCTAACTATGGCTACACCTTC.

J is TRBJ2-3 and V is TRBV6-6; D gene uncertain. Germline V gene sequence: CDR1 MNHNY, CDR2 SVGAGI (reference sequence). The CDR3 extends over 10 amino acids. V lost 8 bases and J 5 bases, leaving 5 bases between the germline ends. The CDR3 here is CASLGDTQYF. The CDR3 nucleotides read TGTGCCAGCCTAGGAGATACGCAGTATTTT.

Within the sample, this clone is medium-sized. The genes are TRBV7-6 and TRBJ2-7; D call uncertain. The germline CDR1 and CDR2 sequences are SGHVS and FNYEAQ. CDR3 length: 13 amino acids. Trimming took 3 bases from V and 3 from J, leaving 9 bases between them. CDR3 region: CASSLGPNYEQYF. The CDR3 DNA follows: TGTGCCAGCAGCTTGGGCCCGAACTACGAGCAGTACTTC.

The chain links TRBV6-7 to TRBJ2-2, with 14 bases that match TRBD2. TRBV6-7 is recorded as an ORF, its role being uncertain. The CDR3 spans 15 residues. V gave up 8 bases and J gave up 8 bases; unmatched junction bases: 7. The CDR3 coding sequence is TGTGCCAGCCCTCGGACTAGCGGGGGGAGGGGGGAGCTGTTTTTT. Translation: CASPRTSGGRGELFF.

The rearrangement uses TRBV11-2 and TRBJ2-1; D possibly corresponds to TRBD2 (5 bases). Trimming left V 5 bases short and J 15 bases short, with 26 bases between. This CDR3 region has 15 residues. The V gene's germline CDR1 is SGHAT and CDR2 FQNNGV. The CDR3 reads CASSESTGSVYIRFF. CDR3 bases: TGTGCCAGCAGCGAGTCTACTGGTAGCGTCTATATTCGGTTCTTC.

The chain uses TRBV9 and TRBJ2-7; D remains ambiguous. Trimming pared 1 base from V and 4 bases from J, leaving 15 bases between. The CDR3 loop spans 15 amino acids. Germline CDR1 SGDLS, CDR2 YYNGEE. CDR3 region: CASSVSLGYTYEQYF. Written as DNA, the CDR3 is TGTGCCAGCAGCGTAAGCCTAGGATACACTTACGAGCAGTACTTC.

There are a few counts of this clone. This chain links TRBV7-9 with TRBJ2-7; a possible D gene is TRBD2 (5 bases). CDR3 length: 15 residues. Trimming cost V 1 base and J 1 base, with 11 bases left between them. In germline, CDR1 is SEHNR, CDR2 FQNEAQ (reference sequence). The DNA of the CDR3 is TGTGCCAGCAGCTTAGGGGCGGGCCGGTCCTACGAGCAGTACTTC. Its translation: CASSLGAGRSYEQYF.

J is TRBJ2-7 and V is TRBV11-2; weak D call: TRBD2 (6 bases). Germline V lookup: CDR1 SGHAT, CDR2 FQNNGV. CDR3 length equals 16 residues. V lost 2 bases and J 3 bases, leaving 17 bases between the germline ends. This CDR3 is CASSLSTARGFYEQYF. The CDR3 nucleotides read TGTGCCAGCAGCTTAAGTACGGCCCGGGGGTTCTACGAGCAGTACTTC. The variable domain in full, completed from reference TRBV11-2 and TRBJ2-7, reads EAGVAQSPRYKIIEKRQSVAFWCNPISGHATLYWYQQILGQGPKLLIQFQNNGVVDDSQLPKDRFSAERLKGVDSTLKIQPAKLEDSAVYLCASSLSTARGFYEQYFGPGTRLTVT.

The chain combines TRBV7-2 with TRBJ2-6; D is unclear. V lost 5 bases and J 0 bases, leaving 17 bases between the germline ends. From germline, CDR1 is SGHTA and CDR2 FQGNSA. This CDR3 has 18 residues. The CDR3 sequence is CASSLTVQTISGANVLTF. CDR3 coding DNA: TGTGCCAGCAGCCTGACGGTACAGACGATCTCTGGGGCCAACGTCCTGACTTTC.

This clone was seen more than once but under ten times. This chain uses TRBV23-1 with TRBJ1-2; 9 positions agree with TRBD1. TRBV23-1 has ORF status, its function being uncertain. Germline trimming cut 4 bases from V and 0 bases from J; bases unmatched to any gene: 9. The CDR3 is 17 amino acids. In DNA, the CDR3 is TGCGCCAGCAGTCCCGGACAGGGGACCCCGCCTAACTATGGCTACACCTTC. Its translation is CASSPGQGTPPNYGYTF.

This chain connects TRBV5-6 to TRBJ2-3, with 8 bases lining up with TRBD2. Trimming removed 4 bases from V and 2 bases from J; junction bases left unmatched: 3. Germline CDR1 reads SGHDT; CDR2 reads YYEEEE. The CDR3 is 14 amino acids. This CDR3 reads CASSLAGYTDTQYF. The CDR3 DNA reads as TGTGCCAGCAGCCTAGCGGGTTACACAGATACGCAGTATTTT.

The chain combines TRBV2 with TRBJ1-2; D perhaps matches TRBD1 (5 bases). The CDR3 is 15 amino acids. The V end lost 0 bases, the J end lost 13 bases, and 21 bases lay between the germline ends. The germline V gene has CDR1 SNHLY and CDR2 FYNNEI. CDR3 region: CASSEALPDFTGVTF. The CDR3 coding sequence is TGTGCCAGCAGTGAAGCGCTTCCCGACTTCACAGGTGTCACCTTC.

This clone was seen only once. The CDR3 loop is CASSHQRGGTYNEQFF. The CDR3 DNA sequence: TGTGCCAGCAGCCATCAGCGGGGAGGGACCTACAATGAGCAGTTCTTC. This chain joins TRBV7-8 and TRBJ2-1, with 7 bases aligning to TRBD2. This CDR3 has 16 amino acids. After removal of 5 bases from V and 2 bases from J, the junction contained 9 bases not matched to a gene. The V gene's germline CDR1 is SGHVS and CDR2 FQNEAQ.

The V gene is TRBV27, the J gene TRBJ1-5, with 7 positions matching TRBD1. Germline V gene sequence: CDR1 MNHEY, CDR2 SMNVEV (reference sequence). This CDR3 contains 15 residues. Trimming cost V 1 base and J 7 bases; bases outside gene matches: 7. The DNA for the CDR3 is TGTGCCAGCAGTTTATTCTACAGGGGTCGGCAGCCCCAGCATTTT. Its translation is CASSLFYRGRQPQHF.

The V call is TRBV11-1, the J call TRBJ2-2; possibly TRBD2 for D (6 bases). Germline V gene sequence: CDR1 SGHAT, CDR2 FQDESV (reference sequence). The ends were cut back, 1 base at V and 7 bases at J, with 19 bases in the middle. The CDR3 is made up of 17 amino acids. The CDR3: CASSLERGTFLGGELFF. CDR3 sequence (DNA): TGTGCCAGCAGCTTAGAGAGAGGGACTTTTCTAGGCGGGGAGCTGTTTTTT.

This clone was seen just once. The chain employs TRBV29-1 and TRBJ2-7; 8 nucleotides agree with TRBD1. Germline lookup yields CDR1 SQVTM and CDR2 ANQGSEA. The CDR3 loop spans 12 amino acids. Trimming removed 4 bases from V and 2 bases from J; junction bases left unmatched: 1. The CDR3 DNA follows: TGCAGCGTTGTGACAGGGGCCTACGAGCAGTACTTC. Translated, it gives CSVVTGAYEQYF.

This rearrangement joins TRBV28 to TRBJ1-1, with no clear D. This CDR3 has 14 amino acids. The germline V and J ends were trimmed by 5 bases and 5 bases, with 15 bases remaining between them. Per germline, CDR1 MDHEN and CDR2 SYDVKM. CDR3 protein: CASSPPLGRTEAFF. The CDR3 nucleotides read TGTGCCAGCAGTCCTCCTTTAGGGAGGACTGAAGCTTTCTTT.

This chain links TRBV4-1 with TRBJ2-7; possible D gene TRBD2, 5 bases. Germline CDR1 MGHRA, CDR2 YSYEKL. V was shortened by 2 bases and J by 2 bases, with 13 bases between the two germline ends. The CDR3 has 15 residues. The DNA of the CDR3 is TGCGCCAGCAGCCAATCGGACGGGGTCACCTACGAGCAGTACTTC. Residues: CASSQSDGVTYEQYF.

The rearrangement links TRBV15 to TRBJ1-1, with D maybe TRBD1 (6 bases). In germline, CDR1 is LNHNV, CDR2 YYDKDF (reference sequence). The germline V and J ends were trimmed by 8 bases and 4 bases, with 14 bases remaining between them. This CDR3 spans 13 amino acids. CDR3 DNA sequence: TGTGCCACCGAAGGGGGTGCGAGCACTGAAGCTTTCTTT. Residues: CATEGGASTEAFF.

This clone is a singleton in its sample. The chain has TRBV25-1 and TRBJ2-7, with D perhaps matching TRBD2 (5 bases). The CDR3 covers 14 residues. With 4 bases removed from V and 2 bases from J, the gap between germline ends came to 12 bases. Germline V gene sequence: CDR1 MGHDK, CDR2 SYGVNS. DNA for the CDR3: TGTGCCAGCAGTGGGCTCGCGGGCCCCTACGAGCAGTACTTC. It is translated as CASSGLAGPYEQYF.

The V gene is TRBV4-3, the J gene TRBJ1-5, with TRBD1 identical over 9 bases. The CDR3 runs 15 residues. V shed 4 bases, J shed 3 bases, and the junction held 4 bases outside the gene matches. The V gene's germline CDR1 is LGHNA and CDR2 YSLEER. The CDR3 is CASSLGTGFNQPQHF. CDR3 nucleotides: TGCGCCAGCAGCCTAGGGACAGGGTTCAATCAGCCCCAGCATTTT.

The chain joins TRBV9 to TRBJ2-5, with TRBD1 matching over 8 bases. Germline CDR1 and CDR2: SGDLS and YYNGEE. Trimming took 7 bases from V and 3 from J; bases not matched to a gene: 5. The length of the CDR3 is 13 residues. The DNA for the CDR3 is TGTGCCAGCGACAGGGGCTCGGAAGAGACCCAGTACTTC. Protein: CASDRGSEETQYF. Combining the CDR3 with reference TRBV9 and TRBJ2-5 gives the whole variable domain DSGVTQTPKHLITATGQRVTLRCSPRSGDLSVYWYQQSLDQGLQFLIQYYNGEERAKGNILERFSAQQFPDLHSELNLSSLELGDSALYFCASDRGSEETQYFGPGTRLLVL.

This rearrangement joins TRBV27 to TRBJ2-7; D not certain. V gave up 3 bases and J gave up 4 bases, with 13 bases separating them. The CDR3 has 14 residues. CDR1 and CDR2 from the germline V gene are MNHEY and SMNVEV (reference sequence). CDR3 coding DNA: TGTGCCAGCAGTTTTTCGGGTTTTGATTACGAGCAGTACTTC. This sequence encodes CASSFSGFDYEQYF.

This chain's CDR3 is CASSYGAQAEAFF. The CDR3, as DNA: TGTGCCAGCAGCTATGGGGCGCAGGCTGAAGCTTTCTTT. This rearrangement joins TRBV6-5 to TRBJ1-1, with D perhaps matching TRBD1 (5 bases). CDR3 length: 13 residues. V was trimmed by 6 bases and J by 6 bases, leaving 14 bases between them. Germline CDR1 MNHEY, CDR2 SVGAGI.

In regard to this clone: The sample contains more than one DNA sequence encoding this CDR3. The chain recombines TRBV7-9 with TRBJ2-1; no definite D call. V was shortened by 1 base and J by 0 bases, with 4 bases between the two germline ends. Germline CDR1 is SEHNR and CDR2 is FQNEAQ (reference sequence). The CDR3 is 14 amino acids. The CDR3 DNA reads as TGTGCCAGCAGCTTAGGGAGCTCCTACAATGAGCAGTTCTTC. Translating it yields CASSLGSSYNEQFF.

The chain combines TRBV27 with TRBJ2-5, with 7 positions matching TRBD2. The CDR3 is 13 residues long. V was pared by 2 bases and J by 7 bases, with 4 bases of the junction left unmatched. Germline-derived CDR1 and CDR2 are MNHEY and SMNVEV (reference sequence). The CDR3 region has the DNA TGTGCCAGCAGTTTAACGGGGGGAGGGACCCAGTACTTC. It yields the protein CASSLTGGGTQYF.